A selection of T cell receptor beta chains follows, all from one sample in a study of vaccination and CD4 T cells after COVID-19. TCRdb fed the PCR reads into MiXCR, producing one record per CDR3 protein. Counted here are about 22,000 distinct CDR3 sequences, about 59% occurring once; the ten biggest clones make up more than 20%. Antigens of these TCRs are unknown. The specimen was CD4+ T cells from blood, cultured in vitro, collected before SARS-CoV-2 vaccination. The source is a human donor who received a COVID-19 vaccine. CDR3s include the opening cysteine and the closing phenylalanine or tryptophan. The D gene is left open where the match is weak. Clone size is not always given. Where it is, it says once, few, many or a class for expanded clones.

j_gene | abundance | v_gene | d_gene | CDR3aa | CDR3nt
TRBJ2-5 | . | TRBV2 | TRBD2 | CASSERAGAQYF | TGTGCCAGCAGTGAAAGGGCGGGAGCCCAGTACTTC
TRBJ2-7 | . | TRBV20-1 | TRBD1 | CSAVRDRVEQYF | TGCAGTGCCGTGAGGGACAGGGTCGAGCAGTACTTC
TRBJ2-2 | few | TRBV12-3/TRBV12-4 | . | CASNLGGQTGELFF | TGTGCCAGCAATCTCGGGGGGCAAACCGGGGAGCTGTTTTTT
TRBJ2-5 | few | TRBV6-5 | . | CASSYLFEKETQYF | TGTGCCAGCAGTTACCTTTTTGAAAAAGAGACCCAGTACTTC
TRBJ2-7 | . | TRBV12-3/TRBV12-4 | . | CASSIQVTYEQYF | TGTGCCAGCAGTATTCAAGTTACCTACGAGCAGTACTTC
TRBJ1-1 | once | TRBV10-1 | . | CASSASGSGDTEAFF | TGCGCCAGCAGTGCATCGGGCTCCGGAGACACTGAAGCTTTCTTT
TRBJ2-5 | . | TRBV20-1 | TRBD2 | CSASLSASGGGETQYF | TGCAGTGCTAGTCTTTCGGCTAGCGGGGGGGGAGAGACCCAGTACTTC
TRBJ1-5 | . | TRBV19 | . | CASSIVGRLNQPQHF | TGTGCCAGTAGTATAGTCGGCAGGCTCAATCAGCCCCAGCATTTT
TRBJ2-3 | . | TRBV2 | . | CASSEARWADTQYF | TGTGCCAGCAGTGAAGCCCGGTGGGCAGATACGCAGTATTTT
TRBJ2-3 | . | TRBV7-8 | . | CASSIRDLGTSTDTQYF | TGTGCCAGCAGCATCCGGGACTTAGGGACTAGCACAGATACGCAGTATTTT
TRBJ1-1 | . | TRBV12-3/TRBV12-4 | TRBD1 | CASSLTGSAEAFF | TGTGCCAGCAGCCTGACAGGGAGCGCTGAAGCTTTCTTT
TRBJ1-5 | few | TRBV2 | TRBD1 | CASSDSPDRGHNQPQHF | TGTGCCAGCAGTGACTCACCGGACAGGGGACACAATCAGCCCCAGCATTTT
TRBJ1-3 | . | TRBV19 | . | CASSFRGGGASGNTIYF | TGTGCCAGTAGTTTTCGGGGGGGGGGAGCCTCTGGAAACACCATATATTTT
TRBJ1-2 | . | TRBV19 | TRBD1 | CASSAILTGGGVGYTF | TGTGCCAGTAGTGCCATTCTCACAGGGGGCGGCGTCGGCTACACCTTC
TRBJ2-1 | . | TRBV24-1 | . | CATSDTGTLYNEQFF | TGTGCCACCAGTGATACCGGGACACTGTACAATGAGCAGTTCTTC
TRBJ1-6 | . | TRBV7-6 | . | CASSFAGSNSPLHF | TGTGCCAGCAGCTTCGCAGGGAGCAATTCACCCCTCCACTTT
TRBJ1-1 | . | TRBV20-1 | . | CSANNREGMNTEAFF | TGCAGTGCTAATAACAGGGAGGGTATGAACACTGAAGCTTTCTTT
TRBJ1-1 | . | TRBV19 | . | CASSRGVMNTEAFF | TGTGCCAGTAGCCGGGGGGTGATGAACACTGAAGCTTTCTTT
TRBJ2-3 | . | TRBV4-2 | . | CASSQDIPTLADTQYF | TGTGCCAGCAGCCAAGATATCCCCACCCTCGCAGATACGCAGTATTTT
TRBJ1-2 | . | TRBV12-3/TRBV12-4 | . | CASSYLGGNGGYTF | TGTGCCAGCAGTTACCTCGGGGGGAACGGAGGCTACACCTTC
TRBJ2-1 | . | TRBV6-4 | . | CASSLEGGSYNEQFF | TGTGCCAGCAGCCTTGAGGGGGGGTCCTACAATGAGCAGTTCTTC
TRBJ1-5 | . | TRBV6-1 | . | CASSEHDFSQPQHF | TGTGCCAGCAGTGAACACGATTTCAGTCAGCCCCAGCATTTT